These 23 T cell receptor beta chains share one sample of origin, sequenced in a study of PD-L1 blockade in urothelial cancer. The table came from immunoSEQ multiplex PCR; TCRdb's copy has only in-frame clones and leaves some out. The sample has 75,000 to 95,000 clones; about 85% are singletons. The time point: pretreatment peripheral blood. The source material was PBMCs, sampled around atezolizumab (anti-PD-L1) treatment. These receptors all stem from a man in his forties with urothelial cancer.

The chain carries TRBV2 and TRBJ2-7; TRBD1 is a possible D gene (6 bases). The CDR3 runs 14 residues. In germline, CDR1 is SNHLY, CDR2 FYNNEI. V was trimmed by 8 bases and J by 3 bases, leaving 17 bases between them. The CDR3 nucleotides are TGTGCCAGCCTGTCAGACAGGTCAAACTACGAGCAGTACTTC. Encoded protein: CASLSDRSNYEQYF.

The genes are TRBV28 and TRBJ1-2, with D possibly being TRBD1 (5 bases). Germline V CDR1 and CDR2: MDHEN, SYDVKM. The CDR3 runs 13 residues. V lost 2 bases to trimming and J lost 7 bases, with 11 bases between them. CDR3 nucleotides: TGTGCCAGCAGTTTAGCGGGACTTCGTGGCTACACCTTC. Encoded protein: CASSLAGLRGYTF.

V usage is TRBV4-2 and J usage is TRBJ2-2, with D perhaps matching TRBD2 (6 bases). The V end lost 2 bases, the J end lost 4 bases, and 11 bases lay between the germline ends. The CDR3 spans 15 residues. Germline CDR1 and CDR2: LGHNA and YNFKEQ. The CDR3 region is CASSQKSGFTGELFF. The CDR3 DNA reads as TGTGCCAGCAGCCAAAAGAGCGGGTTCACCGGGGAGCTGTTTTTT.

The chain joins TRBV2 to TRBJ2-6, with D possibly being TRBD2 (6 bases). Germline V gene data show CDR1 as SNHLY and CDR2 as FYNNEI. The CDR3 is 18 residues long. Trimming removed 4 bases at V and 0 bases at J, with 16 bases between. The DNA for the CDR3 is TGTGCCAGCAGTGTCAACCGGGGGTCTCTCTCTGGGGCCAACGTCCTGACTTTC. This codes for CASSVNRGSLSGANVLTF. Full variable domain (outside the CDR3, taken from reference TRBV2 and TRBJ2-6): EPEVTQTPSHQVTQMGQEVILRCVPISNHLYFYWYRQILGQKVEFLVSFYNNEISEKSEIFDDQFSVERPDGSNFTLKIRSTKLEDSAMYFCASSVNRGSLSGANVLTFGAGSRLTVL.

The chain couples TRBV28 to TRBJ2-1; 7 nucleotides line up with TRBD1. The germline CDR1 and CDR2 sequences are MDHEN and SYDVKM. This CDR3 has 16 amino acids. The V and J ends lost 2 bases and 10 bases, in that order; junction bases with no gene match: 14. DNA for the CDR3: TGTGCCAGCAGTTTAAAGAAGGGACAGAGCTGGATGGAGCAGTTCTTC. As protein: CASSLKKGQSWMEQFF.

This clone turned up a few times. Written as DNA, the CDR3 is TGTGCCAGCACTCAGGGGTCGAACACCGGGGAGCTGTTTTTT. Translating it yields CASTQGSNTGELFF. V and J are TRBV19 and TRBJ2-2, with D possibly matching TRBD1 (6 bases). This CDR3 has 14 amino acids. With 9 bases removed from V and 0 bases from J, the gap between germline ends came to 11 bases. From germline, CDR1 is LNHDA and CDR2 SQIVND (reference sequence).

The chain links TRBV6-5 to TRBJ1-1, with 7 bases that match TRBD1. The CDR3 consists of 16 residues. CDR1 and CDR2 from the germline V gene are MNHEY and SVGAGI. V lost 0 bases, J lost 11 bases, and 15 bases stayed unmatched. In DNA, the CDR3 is TGTGCCAGCAGTTACTCAGGGTTTAAGGGGGCGGATGCGGCTTTCTTT. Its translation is CASSYSGFKGADAAFF.

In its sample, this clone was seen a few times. The CDR3 DNA sequence: TGTGCCAGCTCACCAGGGCTCGGCAATCAGCCCCAGCATTTT. It yields the protein CASSPGLGNQPQHF. The J gene is TRBJ1-5, the V gene TRBV18, with unresolved D. Per the germline V gene, CDR1 is KGHSH and CDR2 is LQKENI. CDR3 size: 14 residues. V lost 2 bases, J lost 2 bases, and 7 bases lay in between.

The CDR3 nucleotides read TGTGCCAGCAGTTCCCAGGGGCGCGAGGCTGAAGCTTTCTTT. Amino acid sequence: CASSSQGREAEAFF. The rearrangement links TRBV28 to TRBJ1-1; D may be TRBD1 (6 bases). The CDR3 totals 14 residues. V gave up 4 bases and J gave up 6 bases, with 15 bases separating them. Germline values: CDR1 MDHEN, CDR2 SYDVKM.

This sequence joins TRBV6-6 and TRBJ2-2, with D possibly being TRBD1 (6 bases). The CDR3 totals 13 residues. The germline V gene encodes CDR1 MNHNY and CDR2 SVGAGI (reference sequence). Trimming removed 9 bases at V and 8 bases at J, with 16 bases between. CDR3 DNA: TGTGCCAGTTCGGGGACACCCTCAGGGGAGCTGTTTTTT. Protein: CASSGTPSGELFF.

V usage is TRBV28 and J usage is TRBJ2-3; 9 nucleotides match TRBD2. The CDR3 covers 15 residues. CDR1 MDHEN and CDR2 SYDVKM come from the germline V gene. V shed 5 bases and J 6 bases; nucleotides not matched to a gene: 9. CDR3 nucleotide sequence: TGTGCCAGCAGTACTCCTAGCGGGGACGTGGATACGCAGTATTTT. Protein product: CASSTPSGDVDTQYF. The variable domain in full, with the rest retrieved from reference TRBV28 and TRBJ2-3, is DVKVTQSSRYLVKRTGEKVFLECVQDMDHENMFWYRQDPGLGLRLIYFSYDVKMKEKGDIPEGYSVSREKKERFSLILESASTNQTSMYLCASSTPSGDVDTQYFGPGTRLTVL.

CDR3 DNA: TGTGCCAGCAGTGAAACTAGCGTGCGCTCCTACGAGCAGTACTTC. Protein sequence: CASSETSVRSYEQYF. This rearrangement joins TRBV2 to TRBJ2-7, with 7 bases matching TRBD2. Germline V gene data show CDR1 as SNHLY and CDR2 as FYNNEI. V trimming: 2 bases; J trimming: 0 bases; junction bases outside the gene matches: 4. The CDR3 length is 15 residues.

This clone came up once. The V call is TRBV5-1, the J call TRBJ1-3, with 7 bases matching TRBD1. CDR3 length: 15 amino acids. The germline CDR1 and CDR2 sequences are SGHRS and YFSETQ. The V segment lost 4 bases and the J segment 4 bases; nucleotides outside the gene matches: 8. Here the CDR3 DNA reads TGCGCCAGCAGCCGGACAACAGGGGAAGGAAACACCATATATTTT. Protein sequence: CASSRTTGEGNTIYF.

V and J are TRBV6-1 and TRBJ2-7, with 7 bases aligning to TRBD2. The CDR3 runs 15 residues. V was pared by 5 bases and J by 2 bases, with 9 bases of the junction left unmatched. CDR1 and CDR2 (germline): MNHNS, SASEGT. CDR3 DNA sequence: TGTGCCAGCAGTAAAGTTAGCGGGCCACCCTACGAGCAGTACTTC. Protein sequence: CASSKVSGPPYEQYF.

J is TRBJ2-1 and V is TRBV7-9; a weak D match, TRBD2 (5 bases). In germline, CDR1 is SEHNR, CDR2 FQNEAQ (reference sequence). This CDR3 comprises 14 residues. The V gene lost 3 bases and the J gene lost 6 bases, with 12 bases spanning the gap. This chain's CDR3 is CASSLRDWVNEQFF. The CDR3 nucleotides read TGTGCCAGCAGCTTGAGGGATTGGGTCAATGAGCAGTTCTTC.

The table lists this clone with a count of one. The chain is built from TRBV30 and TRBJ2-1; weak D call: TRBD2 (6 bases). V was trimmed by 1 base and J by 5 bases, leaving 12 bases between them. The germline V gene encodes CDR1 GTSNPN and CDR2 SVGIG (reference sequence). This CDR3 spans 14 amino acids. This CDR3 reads CAWSAPGRHNEQFF. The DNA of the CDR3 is TGTGCCTGGAGTGCCCCGGGGAGGCACAATGAGCAGTTCTTC.

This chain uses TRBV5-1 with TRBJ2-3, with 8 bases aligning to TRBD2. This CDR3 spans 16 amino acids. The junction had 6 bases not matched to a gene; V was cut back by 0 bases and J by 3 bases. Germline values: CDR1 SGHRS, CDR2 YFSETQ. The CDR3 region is CASSLGWERGTDTQYF. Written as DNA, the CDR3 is TGCGCCAGCAGCTTGGGGTGGGAGCGGGGGACAGATACGCAGTATTTT. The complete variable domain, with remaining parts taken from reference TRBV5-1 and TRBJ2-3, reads KAGVTQTPRYLIKTRGQQVTLSCSPISGHRSVSWYQQTPGQGLQFLFEYFSETQRNKGNFPGRFSGRQFSNSRSEMNVSTLELGDSALYLCASSLGWERGTDTQYFGPGTRLTVL.

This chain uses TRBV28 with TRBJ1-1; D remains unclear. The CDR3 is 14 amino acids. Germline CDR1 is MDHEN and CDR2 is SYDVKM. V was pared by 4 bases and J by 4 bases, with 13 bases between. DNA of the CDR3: TGTGCCAGCAGTTCCCTGGTGGTGAGCACTGAAGCTTTCTTT. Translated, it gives CASSSLVVSTEAFF.

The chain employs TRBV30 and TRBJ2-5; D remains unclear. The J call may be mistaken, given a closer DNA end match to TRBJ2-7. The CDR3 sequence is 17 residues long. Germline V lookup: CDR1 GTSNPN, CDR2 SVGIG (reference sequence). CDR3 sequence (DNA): TGTGCCTGGAGCCTACCACGGGTGGCGGTAAGCTCCTACGAGCAGTACTTC. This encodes CAWSLPRVAVSSYEQYF.

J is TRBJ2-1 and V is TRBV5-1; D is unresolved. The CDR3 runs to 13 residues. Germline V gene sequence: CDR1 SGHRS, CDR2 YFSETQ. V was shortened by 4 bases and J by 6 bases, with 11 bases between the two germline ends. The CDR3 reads CASSEPISNEQFF. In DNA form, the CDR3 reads TGCGCCAGCAGCGAACCTATAAGCAATGAGCAGTTCTTC.

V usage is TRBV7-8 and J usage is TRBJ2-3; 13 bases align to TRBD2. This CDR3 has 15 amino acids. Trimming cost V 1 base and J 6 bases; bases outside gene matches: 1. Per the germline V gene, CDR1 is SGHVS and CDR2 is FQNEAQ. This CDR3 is CASSLGLAGGDTQYF. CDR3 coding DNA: TGTGCCAGCAGCTTAGGACTAGCGGGAGGTGATACGCAGTATTTT.

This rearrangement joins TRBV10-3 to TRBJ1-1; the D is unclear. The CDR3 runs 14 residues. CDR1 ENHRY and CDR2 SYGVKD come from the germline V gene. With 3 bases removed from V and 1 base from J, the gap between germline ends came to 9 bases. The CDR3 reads CAISDQVRNTEAFF. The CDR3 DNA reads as TGTGCCATCAGTGACCAGGTACGGAACACTGAAGCTTTCTTT.

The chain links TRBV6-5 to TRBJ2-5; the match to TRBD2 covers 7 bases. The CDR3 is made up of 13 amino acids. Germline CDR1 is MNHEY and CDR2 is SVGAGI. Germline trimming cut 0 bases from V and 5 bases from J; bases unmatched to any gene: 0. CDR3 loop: CASSYSGGETQYF. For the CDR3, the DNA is TGTGCCAGCAGTTACTCGGGAGGGGAGACCCAGTACTTC.